These 16 T cell receptor beta chains originate from one sample sequenced in a study of blood T cell repertoires in COVID-19. Profiled with immunoSEQ multiplex PCR; TCRdb holds only in-frame clones, not every one. In the table there are 100,000 to 150,000 clones, approximately 84% of which are singletons. What was sequenced was peripheral blood. Receptor source: a woman older than 75 with acute or convalescent COVID-19.

This clone was seen a handful of times. This chain uses TRBV14 with TRBJ1-1; a weak D match, TRBD1 (6 bases). Germline V lookup: CDR1 SGHDN, CDR2 FVKESK. V lost 4 bases and J lost 0, with 12 bases in between. The CDR3 consists of 15 residues. The CDR3 loop is CASSPAGALNTEAFF. The CDR3 DNA follows: TGTGCCAGCAGCCCGGCAGGGGCCTTGAACACTGAAGCTTTCTTT. Complete variable domain (other parts from reference TRBV14 and TRBJ1-1): EAGVTQFPSHSVIEKGQTVTLRCDPISGHDNLYWYRRVMGKEIKFLLHFVKESKQDESGMPNNRFLAERTGGTYSTLKVQPAELEDSGVYFCASSPAGALNTEAFFGQGTRLTVV.

The chain carries TRBV12-3 or TRBV12-4 and TRBJ2-3, with 8 bases matching TRBD1. The CDR3 is 12 amino acids. The V and J ends lost 6 bases and 5 bases, in that order; junction bases with no gene match: 1. The DNA of the CDR3 is TGTGCCAGCAGGGGACAGGAAGATACGCAGTATTTT. Its translation: CASRGQEDTQYF.

This chain joins TRBV18 and TRBJ2-5, with TRBD2 identical over 8 bases. J was trimmed by 5 bases and V by 3 bases; bases with no gene match: 11. This CDR3 is built from 16 residues. Germline V gene lookup returns CDR1 KGHSH and CDR2 LQKENI. CDR3 loop: CASSPKAGGGGETQYF. CDR3 nucleotide sequence: TGTGCCAGCTCACCGAAAGCAGGCGGCGGGGGGGAGACCCAGTACTTC. Full variable domain (outside the CDR3, taken from reference TRBV18 and TRBJ2-5): NAGVMQNPRHLVRRRGQEARLRCSPMKGHSHVYWYRQLPEEGLKFMVYLQKENIIDESGMPKERFSAEFPKEGPSILRIQQVVRGDSAAYFCASSPKAGGGGETQYFGPGTRLLVL.

The J gene is TRBJ2-7, the V gene TRBV10-3; 7 bases agree with TRBD1. Germline V gives CDR1 ENHRY, CDR2 SYGVKD. The CDR3 length is 13 residues. J lost 4 bases, V lost 7 bases, and 7 bases had no gene match. The CDR3 DNA is TGTGCCATCACCCGGGACAGTTCGTACGAGCAGTACTTC. Its protein is CAITRDSSYEQYF.

The V and J genes are TRBV27 and TRBJ1-2, with 7 bases lining up with TRBD1. The CDR3 loop spans 14 amino acids. The germline V gene has CDR1 MNHEY and CDR2 SMNVEV (reference sequence). V lost 5 bases and J lost 2; bases outside the gene matches: 5. The CDR3 DNA is TGTGCCAGCAGTCCAGTGACAGGGAACTATGGCTACACCTTC. Translating gives CASSPVTGNYGYTF.

The chain links TRBV12-5 to TRBJ2-7; a possible D gene is TRBD2 (6 bases). Germline V gene data show CDR1 as LGHNT and CDR2 as FRNRAP. This CDR3 has 14 amino acids. Trimming pared 10 bases from V and 0 bases from J, leaving 16 bases between. DNA of the CDR3: TGTGCTAAAAAGACCGGGCGGGACTCCTACGAGCAGTACTTC. Residues: CAKKTGRDSYEQYF.

The chain is built from TRBV6-2 or TRBV6-3 and TRBJ1-5; 10 bases map to TRBD1. The ends lost 2 bases at V and 5 bases at J; junction bases unmatched: 3. The germline V gene encodes CDR1 MNHEY and CDR2 SVGEGT. There are 15 residues in the CDR3. CDR3 DNA sequence: TGTGCCAGCAGTTACGCGGGACAGGGGTATCAGCCCCAGCATTTT. Its translation is CASSYAGQGYQPQHF.

The chain couples TRBV11-2 to TRBJ1-3, with D hard to call. This CDR3 comprises 15 residues. Germline assignment: CDR1 SGHAT and CDR2 FQNNGV. Deletions cut 0 bases from V and 0 bases from J, with 6 bases between. DNA for the CDR3: TGTGCCAGCAGCTTAGACAGGATCTCTGGAAACACCATATATTTT. This sequence encodes CASSLDRISGNTIYF.

The chain combines TRBV24-1 with TRBJ1-2; 8 positions match TRBD1. The CDR3 totals 16 residues. The germline V gene encodes CDR1 KGHDR and CDR2 SFDVKD. Unmatched junction bases numbered 15, after V lost 9 bases and J lost 4 bases. The CDR3 bases are TGTGCCACCTTCTTCCCAGGGGGCGGATCCCCCTATGGCTACACCTTC. Translated: CATFFPGGGSPYGYTF.

This clone was seen only a few times. The chain is built from TRBV5-1 and TRBJ2-5; 8 nucleotides agree with TRBD1. This CDR3 comprises 16 residues. CDR1 is SGHRS, CDR2 YFSETQ, per germline. V gave up 2 bases and J gave up 2 bases; unmatched junction bases: 8. CDR3 nucleotides: TGCGCCAGCAGCTTCCCGCAGGGGGCGTCGCAAGAGACCCAGTACTTC. Residues: CASSFPQGASQETQYF. Full variable domain (remainder filled in from reference TRBV5-1 and TRBJ2-5): KAGVTQTPRYLIKTRGQQVTLSCSPISGHRSVSWYQQTPGQGLQFLFEYFSETQRNKGNFPGRFSGRQFSNSRSEMNVSTLELGDSALYLCASSFPQGASQETQYFGPGTRLLVL.

The genes are TRBV19 and TRBJ2-1; D is unresolved. The V gene lost 7 bases and the J gene lost 4 bases, with 14 bases spanning the gap. This CDR3 spans 14 amino acids. Germline assignment: CDR1 LNHDA and CDR2 SQIVND (reference sequence). The CDR3 sequence: CASTPPGGYNEQFF. Written as DNA, the CDR3 is TGTGCCAGTACTCCGCCCGGCGGATACAATGAGCAGTTCTTC.

The chain joins TRBV10-3 to TRBJ1-6, with D unclear. Per germline, CDR1 ENHRY and CDR2 SYGVKD. CDR3 size: 16 residues. V lost 2 bases and J 7 bases, leaving 15 bases between the germline ends. The CDR3 sequence: CAISEAVEGGNSPLHF. The CDR3 DNA is TGTGCCATCAGTGAGGCTGTTGAGGGTGGGAATTCACCCCTCCACTTT.

V gene TRBV30 combines with J gene TRBJ2-5; 15 bases align to TRBD2. The CDR3 totals 17 residues. J was trimmed by 1 base and V by 0 bases; bases with no gene match: 3. The germline gives CDR1 GTSNPN, CDR2 SVGIG (reference sequence). CDR3 in amino acids: CAWSVGTSGRTQETQYF. CDR3 bases: TGTGCCTGGAGTGTAGGGACTAGCGGGAGGACCCAAGAGACCCAGTACTTC.

This clone has just a few counts. The gene calls are TRBV2 and TRBJ2-4, with 13 nucleotides matching TRBD2. The CDR3 covers 16 residues. Unmatched junction bases numbered 9, after V lost 6 bases and J lost 7 bases. Germline values: CDR1 SNHLY, CDR2 FYNNEI. CDR3: CASRNRLAGGNNIQYF. The CDR3 DNA sequence: TGTGCCAGCAGGAACAGACTAGCGGGAGGCAACAACATTCAGTACTTC.

This rearrangement joins TRBV7-9 to TRBJ2-1, with a possible D match to TRBD2 (6 bases). V lost 5 bases to trimming and J lost 5 bases, with 10 bases between them. Germline CDR1 is SEHNR and CDR2 is FQNEAQ (reference sequence). The CDR3 sequence is 13 residues long. The CDR3 nucleotides are TGTGCCAGCAGCCTTAGCGGAGACAATGAGCAGTTCTTC. Its translation is CASSLSGDNEQFF.

V and J are TRBV2 and TRBJ1-5, with a weak D call TRBD1 (6 bases). In germline, CDR1 is SNHLY, CDR2 FYNNEI. The CDR3 is 13 amino acids. V was cut by 10 bases and J by 2 bases, with 12 bases left in between. CDR3 DNA sequence: TGTGCCACAAGACAGGTTCGCAATCAGCCCCAGCATTTT. Its protein is CATRQVRNQPQHF.